This T cell receptor beta chain was recorded in a study of shared clonotypes between healthy human individuals. Whole-study context: Donors consisted of two women and a few men between 18 and 49. General observations from the study: The sole specimen, blood, was sampled, and tissue repertoires likely differ. Clonotypes shared by all four donors outscored non-shared clonotypes in generation probability.

Regarding this clone: Antigen unknown. This CDR3 is also generated by other DNA sequences in the sample.

The V gene lost 6 bases and the J gene lost 1 base, with 9 bases spanning the gap. Germline V CDR1 and CDR2: LNHDA, SQIVND (reference sequence). The CDR3 is 13 residues long. This was a deep-level run. Profiling relied on immunoSEQ multiplex PCR, and the TCRdb table lists in-frame clones only, not all of them. The sample has 2 million to 2.5 million clones, over 90% seen once. Sequencing was carried out using naive CD4+ T cells from PBMCs. The subset: CD45RA+ positively selected. V gene TRBV19 combines with J gene TRBJ1-1; D may be TRBD1 (6 bases). The receptor's source is a man younger than 30 in good health. Some clones in this sample may be carry-over from other donors' samples. The CDR3 nucleotides read TGTGCCAGTAGGATACAGGGGAACACTGAAGCTTTCTTT. It translates to CASRIQGNTEAFF.